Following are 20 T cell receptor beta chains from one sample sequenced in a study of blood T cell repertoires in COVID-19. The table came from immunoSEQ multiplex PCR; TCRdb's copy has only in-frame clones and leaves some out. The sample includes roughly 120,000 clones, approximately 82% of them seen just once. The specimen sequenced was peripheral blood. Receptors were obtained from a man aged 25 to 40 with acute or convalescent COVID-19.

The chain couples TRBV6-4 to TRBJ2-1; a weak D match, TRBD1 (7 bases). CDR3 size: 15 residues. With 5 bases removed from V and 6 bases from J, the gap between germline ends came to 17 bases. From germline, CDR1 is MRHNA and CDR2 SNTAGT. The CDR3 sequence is CASSHQGGDFNEQFF. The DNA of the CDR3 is TGTGCCAGCAGTCATCAGGGGGGAGACTTCAATGAGCAGTTCTTC.

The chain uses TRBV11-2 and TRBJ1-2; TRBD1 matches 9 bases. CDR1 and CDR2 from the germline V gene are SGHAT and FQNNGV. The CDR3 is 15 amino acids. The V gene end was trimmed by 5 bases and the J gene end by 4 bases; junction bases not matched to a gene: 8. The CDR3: CASSPVQGAGYGYTF. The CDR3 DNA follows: TGTGCCAGCAGCCCCGTACAGGGGGCAGGCTATGGCTACACCTTC. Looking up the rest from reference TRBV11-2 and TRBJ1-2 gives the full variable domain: EAGVAQSPRYKIIEKRQSVAFWCNPISGHATLYWYQQILGQGPKLLIQFQNNGVVDDSQLPKDRFSAERLKGVDSTLKIQPAKLEDSAVYLCASSPVQGAGYGYTFGSGTRLTVV.

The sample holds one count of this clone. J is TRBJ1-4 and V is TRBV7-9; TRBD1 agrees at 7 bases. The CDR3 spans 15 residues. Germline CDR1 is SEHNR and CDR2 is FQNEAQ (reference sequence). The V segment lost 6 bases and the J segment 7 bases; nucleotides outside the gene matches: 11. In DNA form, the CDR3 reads TGTGCCAGCAGTCAAGGGGGCAGCCGGAGTGAAAAACTGTTTTTT. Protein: CASSQGGSRSEKLFF.

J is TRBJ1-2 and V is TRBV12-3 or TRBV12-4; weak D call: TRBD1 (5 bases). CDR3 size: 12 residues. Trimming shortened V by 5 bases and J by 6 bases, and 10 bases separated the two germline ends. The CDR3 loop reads CASSQTVHGYTF. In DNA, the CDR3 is TGTGCCAGCAGTCAGACAGTCCATGGCTACACCTTC.

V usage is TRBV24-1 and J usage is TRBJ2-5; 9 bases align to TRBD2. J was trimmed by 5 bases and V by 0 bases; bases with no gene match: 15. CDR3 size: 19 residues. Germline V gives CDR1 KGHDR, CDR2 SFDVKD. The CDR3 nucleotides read TGTGCCACCAGTGATTTGGAGGTAGCGGGAGAATCCCGCCCGGAGACCCAGTACTTC. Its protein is CATSDLEVAGESRPETQYF.

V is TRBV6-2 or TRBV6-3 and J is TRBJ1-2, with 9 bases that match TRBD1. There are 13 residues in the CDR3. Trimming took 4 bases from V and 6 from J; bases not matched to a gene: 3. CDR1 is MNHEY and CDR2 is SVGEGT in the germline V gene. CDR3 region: CASSLGQGNGYTF. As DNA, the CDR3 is TGTGCCAGCAGTTTGGGACAGGGAAATGGCTACACCTTC.

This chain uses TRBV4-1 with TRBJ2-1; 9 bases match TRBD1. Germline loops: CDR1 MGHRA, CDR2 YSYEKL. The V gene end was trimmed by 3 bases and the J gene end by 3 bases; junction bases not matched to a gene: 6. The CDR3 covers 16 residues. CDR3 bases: TGCGCCAGCAGCCAGTCTTGGGACAGGGACTACAATGAGCAGTTCTTC. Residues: CASSQSWDRDYNEQFF.

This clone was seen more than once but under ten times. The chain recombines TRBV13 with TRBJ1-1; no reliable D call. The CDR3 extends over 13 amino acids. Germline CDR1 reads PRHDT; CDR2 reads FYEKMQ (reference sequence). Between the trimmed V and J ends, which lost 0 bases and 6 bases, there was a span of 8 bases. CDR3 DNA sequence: TGTGCCAGCAGCTTAGGTGCGGGCGCTGAAGCTTTCTTT. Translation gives CASSLGAGAEAFF.

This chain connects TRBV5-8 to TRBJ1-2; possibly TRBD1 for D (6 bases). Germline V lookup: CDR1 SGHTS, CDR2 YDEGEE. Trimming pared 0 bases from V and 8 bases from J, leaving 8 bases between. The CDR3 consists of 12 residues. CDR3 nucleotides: TGTGCCAGCAGCTTGGACAGGGTGGGCTACACCTTC. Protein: CASSLDRVGYTF.

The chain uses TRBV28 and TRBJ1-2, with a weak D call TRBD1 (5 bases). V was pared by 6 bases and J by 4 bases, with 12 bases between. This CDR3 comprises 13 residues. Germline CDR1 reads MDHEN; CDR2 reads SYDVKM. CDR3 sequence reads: CASSQDRAYGYTF. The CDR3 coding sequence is TGTGCCAGCAGCCAAGACAGAGCCTATGGCTACACCTTC.

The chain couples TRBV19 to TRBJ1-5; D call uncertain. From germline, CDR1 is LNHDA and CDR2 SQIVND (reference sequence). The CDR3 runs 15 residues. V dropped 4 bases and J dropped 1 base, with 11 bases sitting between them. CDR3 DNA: TGTGCCAGTAGTACGCGAATACTGAGCAATCAGCCCCAGCATTTT. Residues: CASSTRILSNQPQHF.

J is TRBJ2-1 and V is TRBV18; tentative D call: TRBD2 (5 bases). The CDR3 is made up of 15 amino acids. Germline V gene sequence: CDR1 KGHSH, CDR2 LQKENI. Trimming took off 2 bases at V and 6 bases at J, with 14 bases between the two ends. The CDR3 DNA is TGTGCCAGCTCACCAGTGGTAGCGCTGCCCAATGAGCAGTTCTTC. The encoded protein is CASSPVVALPNEQFF.

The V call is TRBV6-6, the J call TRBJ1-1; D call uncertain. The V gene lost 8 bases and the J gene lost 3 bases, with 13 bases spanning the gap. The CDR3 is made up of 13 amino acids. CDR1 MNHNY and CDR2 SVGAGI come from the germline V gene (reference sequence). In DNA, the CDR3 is TGTGCCAGCCTATTGACTATTTACACTGAAGCTTTCTTT. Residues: CASLLTIYTEAFF.

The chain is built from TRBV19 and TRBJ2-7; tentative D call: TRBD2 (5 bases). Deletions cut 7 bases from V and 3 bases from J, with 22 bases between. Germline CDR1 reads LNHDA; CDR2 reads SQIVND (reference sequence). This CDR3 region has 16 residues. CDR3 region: CASNRGGISRDYEQYF. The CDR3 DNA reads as TGTGCCAGTAACAGAGGAGGAATCTCCCGAGACTACGAGCAGTACTTC. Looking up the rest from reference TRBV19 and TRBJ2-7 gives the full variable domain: DGGITQSPKYLFRKEGQNVTLSCEQNLNHDAMYWYRQDPGQGLRLIYYSQIVNDFQKGDIAEGYSVSREKKESFPLTVTSAQKNPTAFYLCASNRGGISRDYEQYFGPGTRLTVT.

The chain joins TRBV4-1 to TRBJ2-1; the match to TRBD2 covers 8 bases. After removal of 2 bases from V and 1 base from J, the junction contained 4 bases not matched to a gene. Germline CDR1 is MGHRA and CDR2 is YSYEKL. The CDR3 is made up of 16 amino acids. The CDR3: CASSQRTGGSYNEQFF. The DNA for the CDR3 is TGCGCCAGCAGCCAAAGAACGGGAGGGTCCTACAATGAGCAGTTCTTC.

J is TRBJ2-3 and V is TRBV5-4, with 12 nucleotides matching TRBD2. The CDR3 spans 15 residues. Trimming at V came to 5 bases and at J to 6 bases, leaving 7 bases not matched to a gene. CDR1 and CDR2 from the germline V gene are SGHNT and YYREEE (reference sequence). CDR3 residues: CASSRTSGAGDTQYF. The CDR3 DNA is TGTGCCAGCAGTCGGACTAGCGGGGCGGGGGATACGCAGTATTTT.

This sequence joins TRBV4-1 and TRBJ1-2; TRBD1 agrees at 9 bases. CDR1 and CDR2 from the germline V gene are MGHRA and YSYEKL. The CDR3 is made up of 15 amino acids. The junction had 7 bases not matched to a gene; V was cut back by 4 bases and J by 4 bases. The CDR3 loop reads CASSLGTGWSYGYTF. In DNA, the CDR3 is TGCGCCAGCAGCCTCGGGACAGGGTGGAGCTATGGCTACACCTTC.

This CDR3 is CASSEVTVGTDTQYF. DNA of the CDR3: TGTGCCAGCAGTGAAGTCACGGTGGGCACAGATACGCAGTATTTT. The chain joins TRBV6-1 to TRBJ2-3; D is uncertain. The CDR3 runs 15 residues. The germline CDR1 and CDR2 sequences are MNHNS and SASEGT. The V gene lost 1 base and the J gene lost 1 base, with 9 bases spanning the gap.

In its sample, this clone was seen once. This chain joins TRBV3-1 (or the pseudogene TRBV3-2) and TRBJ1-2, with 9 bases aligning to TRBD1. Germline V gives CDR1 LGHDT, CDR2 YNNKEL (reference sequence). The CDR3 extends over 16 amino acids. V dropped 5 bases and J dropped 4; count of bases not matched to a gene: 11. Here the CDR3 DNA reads TGTGCCAGCAGCTTTACAGCGGGGACAGGGATCTATGGCTACACCTTC. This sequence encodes CASSFTAGTGIYGYTF.

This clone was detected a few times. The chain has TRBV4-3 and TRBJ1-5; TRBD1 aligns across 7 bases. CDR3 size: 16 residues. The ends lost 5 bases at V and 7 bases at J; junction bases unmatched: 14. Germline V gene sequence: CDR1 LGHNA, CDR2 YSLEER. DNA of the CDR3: TGCGCCAGCAGCGACGGGGTGACAGGGTACGGACAGCCCCAGCATTTT. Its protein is CASSDGVTGYGQPQHF.